This T cell receptor beta chain appears in the sequencing data of a study of control samples from healthy donors and cancer patients. The protocol was immunoSEQ multiplex PCR, while the TCRdb copy is restricted to in-frame clones and leaves out a portion. The table shows about 130,000 clones, with roughly 90% occurring only once. This clone was counted once. In the same sample, other DNA sequences code for this CDR3. With 4 bases removed from V and 4 bases from J, the gap between germline ends came to 7 bases. CDR3 length: 12 residues. Germline CDR1 and CDR2: LGHDT and YNNKEL (reference sequence). The sequenced material came from blood. This chain links TRBV3-1 (or the pseudogene TRBV3-2) with TRBJ2-5; D may be TRBD1 (6 bases). This sequence was found in a man aged 35 to 55 in good health. The CDR3, as DNA: TGTGCCAGCAGCCGAGGGGGAGAGACCCAGTACTTC. Translation gives CASSRGGETQYF.